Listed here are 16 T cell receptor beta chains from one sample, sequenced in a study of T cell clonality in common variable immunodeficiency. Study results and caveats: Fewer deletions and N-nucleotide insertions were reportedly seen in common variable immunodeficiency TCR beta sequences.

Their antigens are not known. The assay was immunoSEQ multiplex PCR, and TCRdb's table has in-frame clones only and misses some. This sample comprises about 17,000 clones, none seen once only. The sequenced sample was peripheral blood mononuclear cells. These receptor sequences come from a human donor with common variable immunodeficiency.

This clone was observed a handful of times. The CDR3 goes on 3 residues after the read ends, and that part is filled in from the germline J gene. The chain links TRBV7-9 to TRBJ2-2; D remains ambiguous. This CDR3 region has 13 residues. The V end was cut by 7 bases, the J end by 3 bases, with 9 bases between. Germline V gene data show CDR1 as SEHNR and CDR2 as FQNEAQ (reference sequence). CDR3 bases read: TGTGCCAGCAAGGGCTCAGACACCGGGGAG. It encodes CASKGSDTGE. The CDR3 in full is CASKGSDTGELFF.

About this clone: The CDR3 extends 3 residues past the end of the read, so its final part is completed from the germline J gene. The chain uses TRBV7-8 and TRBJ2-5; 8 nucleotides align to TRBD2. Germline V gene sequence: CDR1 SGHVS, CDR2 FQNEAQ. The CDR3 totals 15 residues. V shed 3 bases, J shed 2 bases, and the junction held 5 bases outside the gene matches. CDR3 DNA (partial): TGTGCCAGCAGCTTGGGCGGGAGGCAGCAAGAGACC. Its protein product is CASSLGGRQQET. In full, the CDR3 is CASSLGGRQQETQYF.

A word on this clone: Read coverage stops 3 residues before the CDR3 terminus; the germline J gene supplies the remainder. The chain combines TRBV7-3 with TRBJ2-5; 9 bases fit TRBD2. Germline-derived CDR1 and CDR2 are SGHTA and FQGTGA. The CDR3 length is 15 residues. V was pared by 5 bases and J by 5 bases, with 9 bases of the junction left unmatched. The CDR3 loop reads CASSPIAGVGETQYF. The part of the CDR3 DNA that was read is TGTGCCAGCAGCCCGATAGCGGGAGTGGGGGAGACC.

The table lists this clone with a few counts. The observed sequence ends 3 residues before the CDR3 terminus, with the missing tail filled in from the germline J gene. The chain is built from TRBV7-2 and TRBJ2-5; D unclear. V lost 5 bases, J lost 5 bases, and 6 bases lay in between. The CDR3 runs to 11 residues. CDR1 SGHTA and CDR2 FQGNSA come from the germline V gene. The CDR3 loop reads CASSLSETQYF. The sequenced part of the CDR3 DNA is TGTGCCAGCAGCCTTAGTGAGACC.

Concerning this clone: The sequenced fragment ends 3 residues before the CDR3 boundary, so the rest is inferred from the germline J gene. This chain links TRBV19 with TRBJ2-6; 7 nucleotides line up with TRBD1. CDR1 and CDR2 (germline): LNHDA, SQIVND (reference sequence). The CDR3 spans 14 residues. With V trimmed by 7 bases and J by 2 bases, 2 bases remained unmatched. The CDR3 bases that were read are TGTGCCAGTAAAGGGGGCCCTGGGGCCAACGTC. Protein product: CASKGGPGANV. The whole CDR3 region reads CASKGGPGANVLTF.

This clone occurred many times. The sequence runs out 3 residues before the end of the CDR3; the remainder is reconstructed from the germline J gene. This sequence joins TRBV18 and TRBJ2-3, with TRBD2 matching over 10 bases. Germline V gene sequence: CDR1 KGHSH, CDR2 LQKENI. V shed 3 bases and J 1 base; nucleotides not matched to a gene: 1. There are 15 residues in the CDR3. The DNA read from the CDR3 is TGTGCCAGCTCACCCAGCGGGGGGGGCACAGATACG. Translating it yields CASSPSGGGTDT. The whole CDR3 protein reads CASSPSGGGTDTQYF.

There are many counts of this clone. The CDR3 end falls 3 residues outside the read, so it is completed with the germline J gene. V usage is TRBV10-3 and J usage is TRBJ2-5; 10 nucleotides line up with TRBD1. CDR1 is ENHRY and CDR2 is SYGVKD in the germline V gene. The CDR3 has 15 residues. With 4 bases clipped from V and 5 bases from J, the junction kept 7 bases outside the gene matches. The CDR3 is CAISGQGANGETQYF. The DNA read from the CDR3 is TGTGCCATCAGTGGACAGGGGGCGAACGGGGAGACC.

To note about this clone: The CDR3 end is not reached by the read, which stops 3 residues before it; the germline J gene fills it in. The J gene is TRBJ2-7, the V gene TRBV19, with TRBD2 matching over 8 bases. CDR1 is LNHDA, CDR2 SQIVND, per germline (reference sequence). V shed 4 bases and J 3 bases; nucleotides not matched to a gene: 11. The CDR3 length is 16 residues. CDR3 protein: CASSTGGLVSDYEQYF. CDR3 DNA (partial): TGTGCCAGTAGTACCGGGGGACTAGTATCGGACTACGAG.

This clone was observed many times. CDR3 amino acids: CASSLSLAGGNRDTQYF. The sequenced CDR3 bases are TGTGCCAGCAGCTTAAGCCTAGCGGGAGGAAATAGAGATACG. J is TRBJ2-3 and V is TRBV7-3; 11 positions match TRBD2. The CDR3 is cut off 3 residues early in the read; its end comes from the germline J gene. The V segment lost 1 base and the J segment 5 bases; nucleotides outside the gene matches: 8. The CDR3 totals 17 residues. Germline V gives CDR1 SGHTA, CDR2 FQGTGA.

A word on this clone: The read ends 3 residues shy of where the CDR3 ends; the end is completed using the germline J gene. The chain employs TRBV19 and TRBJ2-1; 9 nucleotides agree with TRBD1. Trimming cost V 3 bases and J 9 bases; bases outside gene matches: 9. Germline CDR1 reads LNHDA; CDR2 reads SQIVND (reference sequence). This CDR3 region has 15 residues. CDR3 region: CASSMRGQGSFEQFF. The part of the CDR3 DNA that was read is TGTGCCAGTAGTATGAGGGGACAGGGCTCTTTTGAG. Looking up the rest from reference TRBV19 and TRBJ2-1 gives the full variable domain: DGGITQSPKYLFRKEGQNVTLSCEQNLNHDAMYWYRQDPGQGLRLIYYSQIVNDFQKGDIAEGYSVSREKKESFPLTVTSAQKNPTAFYLCASSMRGQGSFEQFFGPGTRLTVL.

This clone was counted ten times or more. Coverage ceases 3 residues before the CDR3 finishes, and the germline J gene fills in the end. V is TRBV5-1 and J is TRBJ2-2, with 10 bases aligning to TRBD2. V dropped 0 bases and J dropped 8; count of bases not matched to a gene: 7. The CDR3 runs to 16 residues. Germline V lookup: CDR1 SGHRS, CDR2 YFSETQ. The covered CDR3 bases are TGCGCCAGCAGCTTGGGACTAGCGGGCGTCGGTGGGGAG. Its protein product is CASSLGLAGVGGE. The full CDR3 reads CASSLGLAGVGGELFF.

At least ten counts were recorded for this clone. Incomplete CDR3 DNA: TGCAGTGCCCCGGGACAATGGAGCGCTGAA. It specifies CSAPGQWSAE. The whole CDR3 protein is CSAPGQWSAEAFF. The chain has TRBV20-1 and TRBJ1-1; maybe TRBD1 (6 bases). The read is 3 residues too short to cover the CDR3 end, so that end is filled in from the germline J gene. The CDR3 sequence is 13 residues long. Deletions cut 6 bases from V and 6 bases from J, with 17 bases between. Germline V gene sequence: CDR1 DFQATT, CDR2 SNEGSKA (reference sequence).

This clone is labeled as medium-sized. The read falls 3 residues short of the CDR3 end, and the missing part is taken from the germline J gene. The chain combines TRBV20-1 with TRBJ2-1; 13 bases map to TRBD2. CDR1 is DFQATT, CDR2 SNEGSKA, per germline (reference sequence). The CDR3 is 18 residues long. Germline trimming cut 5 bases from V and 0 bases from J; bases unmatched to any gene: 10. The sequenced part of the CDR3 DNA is TGCAGTGCTGAGACTAGCGGGAGGCTCGGGGGCTCCTACAATGAG. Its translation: CSAETSGRLGGSYNE. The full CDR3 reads CSAETSGRLGGSYNEQFF.

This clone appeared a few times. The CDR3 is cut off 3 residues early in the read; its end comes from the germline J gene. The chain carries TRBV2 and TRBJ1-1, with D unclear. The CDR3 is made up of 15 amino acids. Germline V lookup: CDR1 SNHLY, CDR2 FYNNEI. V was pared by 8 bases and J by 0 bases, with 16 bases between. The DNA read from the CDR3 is TGTGCCAGCGGTCACCGCGACACCTTGAACACTGAA. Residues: CASGHRDTLNTE. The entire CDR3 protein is CASGHRDTLNTEAFF.

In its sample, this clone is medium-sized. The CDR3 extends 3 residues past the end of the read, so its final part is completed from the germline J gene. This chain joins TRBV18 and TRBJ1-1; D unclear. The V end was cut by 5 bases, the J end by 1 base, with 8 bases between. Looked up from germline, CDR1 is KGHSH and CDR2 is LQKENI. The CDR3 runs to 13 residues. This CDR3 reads CASSSDKNTEAFF. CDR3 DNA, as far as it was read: TGTGCCAGCTCATCCGACAAGAACACTGAA.

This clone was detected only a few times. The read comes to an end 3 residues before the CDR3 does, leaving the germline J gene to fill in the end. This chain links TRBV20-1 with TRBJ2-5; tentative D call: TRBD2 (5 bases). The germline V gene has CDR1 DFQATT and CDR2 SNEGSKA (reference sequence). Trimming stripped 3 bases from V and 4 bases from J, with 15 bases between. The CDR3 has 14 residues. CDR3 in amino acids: CSASNPRGSETQYF. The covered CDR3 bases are TGCAGTGCTAGCAACCCCCGGGGATCAGAGACC.